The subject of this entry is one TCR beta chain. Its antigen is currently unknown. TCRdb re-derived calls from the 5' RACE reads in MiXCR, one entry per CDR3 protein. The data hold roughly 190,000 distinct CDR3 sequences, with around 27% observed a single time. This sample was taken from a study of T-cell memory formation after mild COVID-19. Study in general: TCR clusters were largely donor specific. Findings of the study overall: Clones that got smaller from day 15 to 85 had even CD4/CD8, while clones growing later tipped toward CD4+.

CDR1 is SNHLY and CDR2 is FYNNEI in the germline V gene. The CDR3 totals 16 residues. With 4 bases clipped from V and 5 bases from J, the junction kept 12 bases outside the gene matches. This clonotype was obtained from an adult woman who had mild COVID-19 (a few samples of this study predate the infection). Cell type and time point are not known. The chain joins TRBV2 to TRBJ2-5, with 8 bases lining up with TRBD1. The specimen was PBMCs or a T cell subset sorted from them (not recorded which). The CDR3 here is CASSVGDRWTGETQYF. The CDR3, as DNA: TGTGCCAGCAGTGTCGGGGACAGGTGGACCGGGGAGACCCAGTACTTC.